This T cell receptor (beta chain) was documented in a study of T cell responses to AZD1222 COVID-19 vaccine. The table came from immunoSEQ multiplex PCR; TCRdb's copy has only in-frame clones and leaves some out. This repertoire shows tens of thousands of clones, 85% to 90% found once; its top ten account for 4.5% to 5.5%. Germline V gene lookup returns CDR1 SEHNR and CDR2 FQNEAQ (reference sequence). V was clipped by 5 bases and J by 5 bases; unmatched bases: 8. The CDR3 consists of 15 residues. The input for sequencing was peripheral blood, taken on day 0 of AZD1222 vaccination. The chain uses TRBV7-9 and TRBJ1-1; TRBD1 matches 10 bases. This TCR was recovered from an adult in good health. CDR3 in amino acids: CASSRTGQGGTEAFF. DNA for the CDR3: TGTGCCAGCAGCCGCACCGGACAGGGGGGAACTGAAGCTTTCTTT.